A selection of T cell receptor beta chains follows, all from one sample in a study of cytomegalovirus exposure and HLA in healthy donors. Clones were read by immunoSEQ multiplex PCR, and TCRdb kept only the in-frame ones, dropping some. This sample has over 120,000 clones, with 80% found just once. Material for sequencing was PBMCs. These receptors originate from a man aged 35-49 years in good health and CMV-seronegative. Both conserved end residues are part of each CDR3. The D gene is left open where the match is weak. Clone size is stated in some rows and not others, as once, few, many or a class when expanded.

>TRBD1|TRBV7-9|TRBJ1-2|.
CASTRGTDNYGYTF
TGTGCCAGCACCCGCGGGACAGACAACTATGGCTACACCTTC
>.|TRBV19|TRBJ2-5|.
CASSIRSRETQYF
TGTGCCAGTAGTATTCGGTCTCGAGAGACCCAGTACTTC
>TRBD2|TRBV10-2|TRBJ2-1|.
CASSDGTSGVRGEQFF
TGCGCCAGCAGTGATGGGACTAGCGGGGTTCGGGGCGAGCAGTTCTTC
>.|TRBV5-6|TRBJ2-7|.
CASSLLYRVSYEQYF
TGTGCCAGCAGCTTGCTTTACAGGGTCTCCTACGAGCAGTACTTC
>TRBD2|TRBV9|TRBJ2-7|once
CASSVASGGYEQYF
TGTGCCAGCAGCGTAGCTAGCGGGGGATACGAGCAGTACTTC
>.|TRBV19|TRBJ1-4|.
CASSIQVVVANEKLFF
TGTGCCAGTAGTATCCAGGTGGTAGTCGCTAATGAAAAACTGTTTTTT
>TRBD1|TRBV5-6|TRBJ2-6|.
CASSLNRGLSGANVLTF
TGTGCCAGCAGCTTGAACAGGGGTTTGTCTGGGGCCAACGTCCTGACTTTC
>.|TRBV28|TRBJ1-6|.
CASIQSTGVNSPLHF
TGTGCCAGCATCCAATCGACAGGAGTGAATTCACCCCTCCACTTT
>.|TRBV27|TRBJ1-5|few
CASRTENQPQHF
TGTGCCAGCCGGACTGAGAATCAGCCCCAGCATTTT
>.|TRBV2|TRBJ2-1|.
CASSQVVGSFGEQFF
TGTGCCAGCAGTCAGGTAGTCGGTTCGTTCGGTGAGCAGTTCTTC
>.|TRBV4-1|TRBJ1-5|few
CASSQDPEQWNQPQHF
TGCGCCAGCAGCCAAGATCCGGAACAGTGGAATCAGCCCCAGCATTTT
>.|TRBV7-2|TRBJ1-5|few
CASSGGPNQPQHF
TGTGCCAGCAGCGGTGGCCCTAATCAGCCCCAGCATTTT
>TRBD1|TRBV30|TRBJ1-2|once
CAWGGTEQYGYTF
TGTGCCTGGGGCGGGACAGAGCAATATGGCTACACCTTC
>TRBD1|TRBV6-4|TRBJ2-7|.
CAIIRQGAGEQYF
TGTGCCATCATAAGACAGGGGGCCGGAGAGCAGTACTTC
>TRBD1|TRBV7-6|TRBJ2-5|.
CASSLESGGEETQYF
TGTGCCAGCAGCTTAGAGTCAGGGGGAGAGGAGACCCAGTACTTC
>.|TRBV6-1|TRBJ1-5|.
CASSEDRAGNQPQHF
TGTGCCAGCAGTGAAGACAGGGCGGGCAATCAGCCCCAGCATTTT
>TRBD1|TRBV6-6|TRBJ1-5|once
CASSYLRDSPRPQHF
TGTGCCAGCAGTTATCTCCGGGACAGCCCACGGCCCCAGCATTTT
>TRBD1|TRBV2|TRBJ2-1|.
CASRNPGQGRNEQFF
TGTGCCAGCAGGAACCCGGGACAGGGGAGAAATGAGCAGTTCTTC
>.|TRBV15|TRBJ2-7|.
CATSRGKGVGYEQYF
TGTGCCACCAGCAGAGGAAAGGGAGTGGGCTACGAGCAGTACTTC
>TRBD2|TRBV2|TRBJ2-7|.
CASSSGGVGYEQYF
TGTGCCAGCAGCTCCGGGGGGGTCGGATACGAGCAGTACTTC
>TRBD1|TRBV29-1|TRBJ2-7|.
CSGEGSGQGGYEQYF
TGCAGCGGGGAGGGGTCGGGACAGGGGGGCTACGAGCAGTACTTC
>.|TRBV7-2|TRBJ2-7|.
CASSTTAYEQYF
TGTGCCAGCAGCACAACAGCCTACGAGCAGTACTTC
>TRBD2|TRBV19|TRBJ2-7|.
CASSMSFGLAGNSYEQYF
TGTGCCAGTAGTATGAGTTTCGGACTAGCGGGTAACTCCTACGAGCAGTACTTC
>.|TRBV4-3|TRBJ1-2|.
CASSSDPAGVNNYGYTF
TGCGCCAGCAGCTCGGATCCCGCGGGGGTTAATAACTATGGCTACACCTTC
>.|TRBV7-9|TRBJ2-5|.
CASSLGISGETQYF
TGTGCCAGCAGCTTAGGTATCTCGGGAGAGACCCAGTACTTC
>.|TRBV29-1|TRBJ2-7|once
CSVGAPTGTYEQYF
TGCAGCGTTGGGGCGCCGACAGGAACCTACGAGCAGTACTTC
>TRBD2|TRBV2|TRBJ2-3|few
CASMDLAGDTDTQYF
TGTGCCAGCATGGATCTAGCGGGGGACACAGATACGCAGTATTTT
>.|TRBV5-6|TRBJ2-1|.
CASSILTGRSYNEQFF
TGTGCCAGCAGCATACTTACGGGAAGGTCCTACAATGAGCAGTTCTTC
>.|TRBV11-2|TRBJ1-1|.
CASSLVFRGGDTEAFF
TGTGCCAGCAGCTTAGTGTTTCGGGGAGGAGACACTGAAGCTTTCTTT
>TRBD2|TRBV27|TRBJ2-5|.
CATAKRGRPQETQYF
TGTGCCACCGCGAAGCGGGGACGTCCGCAAGAGACCCAGTACTTC
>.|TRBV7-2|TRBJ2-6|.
CASSAQPPGNSGANVLTF
TGTGCCAGCAGCGCCCAGCCCCCGGGGAACTCTGGGGCCAACGTCCTGACTTTC
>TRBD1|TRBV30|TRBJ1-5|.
CAWSEDRSMAQHF
TGTGCCTGGAGCGAGGACAGGAGCATGGCCCAGCATTTT
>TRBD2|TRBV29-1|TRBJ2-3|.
CSATRTSGTDTQYF
TGCAGCGCAACTCGAACTAGCGGCACAGATACGCAGTATTTT
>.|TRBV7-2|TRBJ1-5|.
CASSPDRSNQPQHF
TGTGCCAGCAGCCCAGACAGGAGCAATCAGCCCCAGCATTTT
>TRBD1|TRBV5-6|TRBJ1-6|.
CASSFQGQGSAGVSPLHF
TGTGCCAGCAGCTTTCAAGGACAGGGTTCCGCTGGGGTTTCACCCCTCCACTTT
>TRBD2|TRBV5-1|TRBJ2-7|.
CASSTRTSDEQYF
TGCGCCAGCAGCACAAGGACTAGCGACGAGCAGTACTTC
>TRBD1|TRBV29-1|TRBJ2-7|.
CSVDLDRELYEQYF
TGCAGCGTGGACTTGGACAGGGAGTTATACGAGCAGTACTTC
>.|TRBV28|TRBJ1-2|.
CASGVGGLGYTF
TGTGCCAGCGGGGTGGGGGGGTTAGGCTACACCTTC
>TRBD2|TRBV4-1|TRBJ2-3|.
CASSQLAVLPDTQYF
TGCGCCAGCAGCCAGCTAGCGGTTCTTCCAGATACGCAGTATTTT
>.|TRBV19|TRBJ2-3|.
CASSVVAGALDTQYF
TGTGCCAGTAGTGTTGTCGCGGGGGCTTTAGATACGCAGTATTTT
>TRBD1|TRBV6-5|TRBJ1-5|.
CASSYSGQGNQPQHF
TGTGCCAGCAGTTACTCAGGACAGGGTAATCAGCCCCAGCATTTT